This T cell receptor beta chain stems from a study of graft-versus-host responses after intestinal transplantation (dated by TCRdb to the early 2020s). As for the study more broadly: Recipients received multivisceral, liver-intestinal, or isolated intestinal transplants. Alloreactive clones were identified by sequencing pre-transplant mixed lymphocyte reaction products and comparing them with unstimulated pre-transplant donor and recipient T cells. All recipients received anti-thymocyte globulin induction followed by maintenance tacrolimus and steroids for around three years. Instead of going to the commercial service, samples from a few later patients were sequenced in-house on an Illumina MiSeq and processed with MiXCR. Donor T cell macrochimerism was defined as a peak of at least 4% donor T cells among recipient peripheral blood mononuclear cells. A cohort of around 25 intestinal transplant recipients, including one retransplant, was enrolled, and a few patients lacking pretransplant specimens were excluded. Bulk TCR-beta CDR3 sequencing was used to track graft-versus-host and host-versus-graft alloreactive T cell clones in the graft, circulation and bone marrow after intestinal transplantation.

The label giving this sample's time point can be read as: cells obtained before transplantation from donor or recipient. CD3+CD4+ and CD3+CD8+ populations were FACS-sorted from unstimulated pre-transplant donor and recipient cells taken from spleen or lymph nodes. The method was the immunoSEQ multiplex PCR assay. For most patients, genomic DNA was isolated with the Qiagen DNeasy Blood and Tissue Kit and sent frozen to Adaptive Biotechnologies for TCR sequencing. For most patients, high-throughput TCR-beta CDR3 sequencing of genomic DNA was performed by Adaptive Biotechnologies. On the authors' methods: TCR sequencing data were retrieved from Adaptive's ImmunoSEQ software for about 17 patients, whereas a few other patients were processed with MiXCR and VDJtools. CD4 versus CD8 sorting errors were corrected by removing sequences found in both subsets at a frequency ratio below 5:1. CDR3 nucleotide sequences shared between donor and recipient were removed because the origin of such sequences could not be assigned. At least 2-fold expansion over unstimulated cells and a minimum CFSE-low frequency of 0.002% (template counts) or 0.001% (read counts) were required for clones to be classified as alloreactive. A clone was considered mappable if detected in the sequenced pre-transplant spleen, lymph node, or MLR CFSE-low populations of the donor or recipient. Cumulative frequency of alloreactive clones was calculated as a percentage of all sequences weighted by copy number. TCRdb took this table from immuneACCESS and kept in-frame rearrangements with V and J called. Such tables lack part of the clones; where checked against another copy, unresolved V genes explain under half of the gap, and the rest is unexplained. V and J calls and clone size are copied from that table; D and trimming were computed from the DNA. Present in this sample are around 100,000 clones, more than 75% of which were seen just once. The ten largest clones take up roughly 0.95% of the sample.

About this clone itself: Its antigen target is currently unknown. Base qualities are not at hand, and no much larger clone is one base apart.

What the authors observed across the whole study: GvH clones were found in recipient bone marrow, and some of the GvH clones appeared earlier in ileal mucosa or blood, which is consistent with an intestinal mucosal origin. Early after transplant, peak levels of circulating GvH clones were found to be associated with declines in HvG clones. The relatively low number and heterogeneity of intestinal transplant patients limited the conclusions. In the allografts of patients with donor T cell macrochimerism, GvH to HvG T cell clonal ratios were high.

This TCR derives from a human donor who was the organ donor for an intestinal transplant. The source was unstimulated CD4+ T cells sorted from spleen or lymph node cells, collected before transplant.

The nucleotide sequence is TGTGCCTGGTATCGTCTCTATGGCTACACCTTC. Its product reads: CAWYRLYGYTF. The rearrangement joined TRBV30 to TRBJ1-2; the D gene cannot be named for sure. Inclusive of the bounding cysteine and phenylalanine, the CDR3 is 11 residues long. The kept DNA is CDR3 alone, 33 bases in frame from the first base. Sequences GTSNPN (CDR1) and SVGIG (CDR2) are obtained from the germline V gene (reference sequence). V loses 5 bases of germline sequence and J loses 4 bases, and the interval between the two ends is 8 bases.